This entry lists 2 T cell receptor beta chains sequenced from one sample in a study of blood T cell repertoires in COVID-19. The protocol was immunoSEQ multiplex PCR, while the TCRdb copy is restricted to in-frame clones and leaves out a portion. The sample shows under 200,000 clones, less than 85% of them seen only once. Sequenced sample: PBMCs or T cells enriched from blood (not recorded which). These receptors were taken from a woman aged 60-70 years with acute COVID-19.

The sample holds many counts of this clone. This chain joins TRBV18 and TRBJ2-7; 11 nucleotides line up with TRBD2. The germline V gene encodes CDR1 KGHSH and CDR2 LQKENI. The CDR3 is made up of 17 amino acids. After removal of 5 bases from V and 10 bases from J, the junction contained 19 bases not matched to a gene. The chain's CDR3 is CASSFSRTFSGGADQYV. As DNA, the CDR3 is TGTGCCAGCTCATTTTCCCGGACATTTAGCGGGGGGGCGGATCAGTACGTC.

Of note for this clone: In the same sample, other DNA sequences code for this CDR3. The gene calls are TRBV19 and TRBJ1-1, with D possibly TRBD1 on 5 matching bases. The CDR3 runs to 13 residues. Germline V gene data show CDR1 as LNHDA and CDR2 as SQIVND (reference sequence). V lost 2 bases to trimming and J lost 1 base, with 5 bases between them. This chain's CDR3 is CASSIQGNTEAFF. In DNA, the CDR3 is TGTGCCAGTAGTATACAGGGGAACACTGAAGCTTTCTTT.